The next 10 T cell receptor beta chains were all read from a single sample in a study of Graves' ophthalmopathy and Graves' hyperthyroidism. Researchers took RNA transcripts and amplified TCR beta CDR3 regions from them. RT-PCR in the first round used HTBI primers; a second-round multiplex PCR followed. TCRdb reanalysed the multiplex PCR reads using MiXCR and keeps one entry per CDR3 protein. The sample carries hundreds of thousands of distinct CDR3 sequences, around 20% recorded once. Sequencing was performed on peripheral blood. Source of these receptors: a young woman with stable Graves' hyperthyroidism.

This clonotype was picked up many times. V and J are TRBV6-1 and TRBJ1-5; possibly TRBD1 for D (6 bases). This CDR3 spans 15 amino acids. V gave up 3 bases and J gave up 5 bases, with 14 bases separating them. CDR1 is MNHNS, CDR2 SASEGT, per germline. The CDR3 is CASSEGRGGYQPQHF. In DNA form, the CDR3 reads TGTGCCAGCAGTGAGGGCAGGGGAGGGTATCAGCCCCAGCATTTT.

The sample holds a few counts of this clonotype. The rearrangement joins TRBV20-1 to TRBJ1-2, with D uncertain. V lost 0 bases and J 4 bases, leaving 12 bases between the germline ends. The CDR3 is 14 residues long. The germline CDR1 and CDR2 sequences are DFQATT and SNEGSKA (reference sequence). CDR3 sequence reads: CSAREVGRGYGYTF. CDR3 coding DNA: TGCAGTGCTAGAGAGGTGGGCCGCGGCTATGGCTACACCTTC.

This clonotype has a count of ten or more. This sequence joins TRBV6-1 and TRBJ1-1; D is unclear. Germline CDR1 MNHNS, CDR2 SASEGT. Trimming removed 2 bases at V and 7 bases at J, with 11 bases between. The length of the CDR3 is 13 residues. In DNA form, the CDR3 reads TGTGCCAGCAGTGAACGTGCGGGCTTTGAAGCTTTCTTT. It encodes CASSERAGFEAFF.

This clonotype was seen repeatedly, ten times or more. The chain carries TRBV9 and TRBJ1-2; D is undetermined. The germline CDR1 and CDR2 sequences are SGDLS and YYNGEE. CDR3 length: 14 residues. V lost 5 bases, J lost 2 bases, and 13 bases lay in between. CDR3 loop: CASSARGPNYGYTF. CDR3 DNA sequence: TGTGCCAGCAGTGCCCGGGGTCCCAACTATGGCTACACCTTC.

This clonotype was recorded many times. The rearrangement joins TRBV11-2 to TRBJ2-2; TRBD1 is a possible D gene (5 bases). The CDR3 contains 16 residues. Germline V lookup: CDR1 SGHAT, CDR2 FQNNGV. V lost 0 bases and J 6 bases, leaving 14 bases between the germline ends. The CDR3 region has the DNA TGTGCCAGCAGCTTAGAATTCCCGAAAGGGGCCGGGGAGCTGTTTTTT. This gives the protein CASSLEFPKGAGELFF.

The table lists this clonotype with many counts. The rearrangement joins TRBV2 to TRBJ2-7, with unresolved D. The CDR3 contains 11 residues. V was trimmed by 8 bases and J by 3 bases, leaving 8 bases between them. Germline values: CDR1 SNHLY, CDR2 FYNNEI. CDR3 bases: TGTGCCAGCCTCCGCGTCTACGAGCAGTACTTC. Translation gives CASLRVYEQYF.

The V call is TRBV28, the J call TRBJ2-7, with 7 nucleotides matching TRBD1. Germline values: CDR1 MDHEN, CDR2 SYDVKM. The CDR3 sequence is 16 residues long. Trimming cost V 5 bases and J 3 bases; bases outside gene matches: 13. Here the CDR3 DNA reads TGTGCCAGCAGTGCCGAAGACAGGGTCGGTAACTACGAGCAGTACGTC. Protein product: CASSAEDRVGNYEQYV.

The J gene is TRBJ1-5, the V gene TRBV12-3 or TRBV12-4; unclear D gene. V lost 6 bases and J 5 bases, leaving 14 bases between the germline ends. This CDR3 spans 14 amino acids. The CDR3 spells CASSPGRADQPQHF. The DNA for the CDR3 is TGTGCCAGCAGCCCTGGCCGGGCCGATCAGCCCCAGCATTTT.

The gene calls are TRBV6-2 or TRBV6-3 and TRBJ1-5, with 7 nucleotides matching TRBD1. The V gene end was trimmed by 10 bases and the J gene end by 8 bases; junction bases not matched to a gene: 11. Germline V CDR1 and CDR2: MNHEY, SVGEGT. CDR3 size: 13 residues. The chain's CDR3 is CATQQGIMEPQHF. CDR3 DNA sequence: TGTGCCACTCAACAGGGGATAATGGAGCCCCAGCATTTT.

Ten or more counts support this clonotype. One end of the junction does not line up with germline, which may come from a read error. This sequence joins TRBV20-1 and TRBJ2-2; 8 bases match TRBD2. CDR3 length: 14 amino acids. CDR1 and CDR2 (germline): DFQATT, SNEGSKA (reference sequence). The CDR3 bases are TGCAGTGCCAGAGAGCGGGAGTCCACCGGGGAGCTGTTTTTT. It translates to CSARERESTGELFF.